These 26 T cell receptor beta chains originate from one sample sequenced in a study of fetal regulatory T cell absence and autoimmunity. TCRdb's table, derived via immunoSEQ multiplex PCR, lists solely in-frame clones and lacks some. The repertoire has more than 85,000 clones, about 78% of them found once; the top ten carry just under 2%. Sequencing was performed on pancreas tissue. The source is a male donor with IPEX syndrome.

The chain recombines TRBV7-2 with TRBJ2-5; 12 bases fit TRBD2. The germline gives CDR1 SGHTA, CDR2 FQGNSA. The J segment lost 1 base and the V segment lost 3 bases, leaving 6 bases of the junction unmatched. CDR3 length equals 17 residues. The chain's CDR3 is CASSFELAGGCQETQYF. In DNA, the CDR3 is TGTGCCAGCAGCTTTGAACTAGCGGGAGGCTGCCAAGAGACCCAGTACTTC.

A single count supports this clone. The chain carries TRBV29-1 and TRBJ1-2; maybe TRBD1 (6 bases). Trimming pared 3 bases from V and 10 bases from J, leaving 12 bases between. CDR1 and CDR2 (germline): SQVTM, ANQGSEA. This CDR3 spans 11 amino acids. CDR3: CSVEGQGIYTF. CDR3 DNA sequence: TGCAGCGTTGAGGGTCAGGGGATCTACACCTTC.

V is TRBV11-1 and J is TRBJ2-1; weak D call: TRBD2 (5 bases). The CDR3 totals 14 residues. From germline, CDR1 is SGHAT and CDR2 FQDESV (reference sequence). Between the trimmed V and J ends, which lost 3 bases and 2 bases, there was a span of 8 bases. CDR3: CASSFSGTYNEQFF. The CDR3 region has the DNA TGTGCCAGCAGCTTTTCCGGGACCTACAATGAGCAGTTCTTC.

The chain links TRBV5-4 to TRBJ2-5; 13 nucleotides agree with TRBD2. Germline CDR1 is SGHNT and CDR2 is YYREEE (reference sequence). This CDR3 contains 16 residues. V was pared by 3 bases and J by 1 base, with 3 bases of the junction left unmatched. DNA of the CDR3: TGTGCCAGCAGCTGGGGACTAGCGGGGCCCCAAGAGACCCAGTACTTC. This translates into CASSWGLAGPQETQYF. The variable domain in full, completed from reference TRBV5-4 and TRBJ2-5, reads ETGVTQSPTHLIKTRGQQVTLRCSSQSGHNTVSWYQQALGQGPQFIFQYYREEENGRGNFPPRFSGLQFPNYSSELNVNALELDDSALYLCASSWGLAGPQETQYFGPGTRLLVL.

This clone was detected a few times. The rearrangement links TRBV7-6 to TRBJ2-7; D is possibly TRBD1 (6 bases). The CDR3 totals 14 residues. CDR1 and CDR2 (germline): SGHVS, FNYEAQ. V gave up 5 bases and J gave up 0 bases, with 11 bases separating them. CDR3 DNA: TGTGCCAGCAGCCTAACAGGGAGCTCCTACGAGCAGTACTTC. This gives the protein CASSLTGSSYEQYF. The complete variable domain, with remaining parts taken from reference TRBV7-6 and TRBJ2-7, reads GAGVSQSPRYKVTKRGQDVALRCDPISGHVSLYWYRQALGQGPEFLTYFNYEAQQDKSGLPNDRFSAERPEGSISTLTIQRTEQRDSAMYRCASSLTGSSYEQYFGPGTRLTVT.

CDR3 bases: TGTGCCAGCAGACAGGGCAATCAGCCCCAGCATTTT. It specifies CASRQGNQPQHF. The chain recombines TRBV11-2 with TRBJ1-5; possible D gene TRBD1, 5 bases. Trimming took off 6 bases at V and 2 bases at J, with 5 bases between the two ends. The CDR3 consists of 12 residues. The germline gives CDR1 SGHAT, CDR2 FQNNGV.

In its sample, this clone was seen once. The gene calls are TRBV29-1 and TRBJ2-7; 7 bases map to TRBD1. Germline V gene sequence: CDR1 SQVTM, CDR2 ANQGSEA. V shed 4 bases and J 6 bases; nucleotides not matched to a gene: 6. The CDR3 consists of 12 residues. The CDR3 protein is CSVGQGDVEQYF. The CDR3 nucleotides are TGCAGCGTTGGACAGGGAGATGTCGAGCAGTACTTC.

With respect to this clone: The sample carries other DNA sequences with the same CDR3. The chain carries TRBV7-2 and TRBJ2-3; D may be TRBD1 or TRBD2 (5 bases each). CDR3 length: 12 residues. CDR1 and CDR2 (germline): SGHTA, FQGNSA. V dropped 3 bases and J dropped 4 bases, with 5 bases sitting between them. The CDR3 sequence: CASSLGADTQYF. CDR3 sequence (DNA): TGTGCCAGCAGCTTGGGGGCAGATACGCAGTATTTT.

The rearrangement uses TRBV29-1 and TRBJ2-1, with 8 nucleotides matching TRBD2. V gave up 5 bases and J gave up 6 bases; unmatched junction bases: 6. CDR1 is SQVTM, CDR2 ANQGSEA, per germline. The CDR3 runs 13 residues. Here the CDR3 reads CSVNGLAGNEQFF. The CDR3, as DNA: TGCAGCGTTAATGGACTAGCCGGCAATGAGCAGTTCTTC.

This clone was counted between two and nine times. This rearrangement joins TRBV12-5 to TRBJ2-7, with 11 nucleotides matching TRBD2. Losses at the gene ends were 5 bases for V and 1 base for J; bases not matched to a gene: 4. CDR1 LGHNT and CDR2 FRNRAP come from the germline V gene. The length of the CDR3 is 15 residues. The CDR3 loop is CASGPRLAGSYEQYF. CDR3 nucleotides: TGTGCTAGTGGTCCACGACTAGCGGGATCCTACGAGCAGTACTTC. The full variable domain, in which reference TRBV12-5 and TRBJ2-7 provide the parts outside the CDR3, is DARVTQTPRHKVTEMGQEVTMRCQPILGHNTVFWYRQTMMQGLELLAYFRNRAPLDDSGMPKDRFSAEMPDATLATLKIQPSEPRDSAVYFCASGPRLAGSYEQYFGPGTRLTVT.

The chain links TRBV9 to TRBJ2-2, with 11 bases matching TRBD1. Trimming took 0 bases from V and 4 from J; bases not matched to a gene: 2. The CDR3 spans 16 residues. The germline gives CDR1 SGDLS, CDR2 YYNGEE. This CDR3 is CASSVGGTGGTGELFF. The CDR3 DNA reads TGTGCCAGCAGCGTAGGAGGGACAGGGGGCACCGGGGAGCTGTTTTTT.

V is TRBV4-1 and J is TRBJ2-7, with a possible D match to TRBD1 (5 bases). Trimming removed 0 bases at V and 7 bases at J, with 16 bases between. Germline V CDR1 and CDR2: MGHRA, YSYEKL. The CDR3 covers 15 residues. The CDR3 bases are TGCGCCAGCAGCCAAGAGTCCCTGTGGGGCGGAGAGCAGTACTTC. Translating gives CASSQESLWGGEQYF.

The chain couples TRBV5-1 to TRBJ1-1; 10 bases line up with TRBD1. From germline, CDR1 is SGHRS and CDR2 YFSETQ. J was trimmed by 4 bases and V by 0 bases; bases with no gene match: 0. CDR3 length equals 14 residues. The CDR3, as DNA: TGCGCCAGCAGCTTGGGACAGGGGGCCACTGAAGCTTTCTTT. Translating gives CASSLGQGATEAFF.

This chain links TRBV21-1 with TRBJ1-1. TRBV21-1 has pseudogene status. The CDR3 contains 17 residues. CDR3: CASSPLRDQGVNTEAFF. CDR3 coding DNA: TGTGCCAGCAGCCCCCTAAGGGACCAGGGCGTGAACACTGAAGCTTTCTTT.

The chain employs TRBV7-6 and TRBJ1-2; unclear D gene. CDR1 and CDR2 (germline): SGHVS, FNYEAQ. V dropped 5 bases and J dropped 4 bases, with 17 bases sitting between them. The CDR3 has 15 amino acids. CDR3 residues: CASSPLGNSLYGYTF. The DNA for the CDR3 is TGTGCCAGCAGCCCCCTCGGGAACTCCCTCTATGGCTACACCTTC. Combining the CDR3 with reference TRBV7-6 and TRBJ1-2 gives the whole variable domain GAGVSQSPRYKVTKRGQDVALRCDPISGHVSLYWYRQALGQGPEFLTYFNYEAQQDKSGLPNDRFSAERPEGSISTLTIQRTEQRDSAMYRCASSPLGNSLYGYTFGSGTRLTVV.

The CDR3 spells CASSPSWGAFANEQFF. CDR3 in DNA: TGCGCCAGCAGCCCGAGTTGGGGGGCATTTGCCAATGAGCAGTTCTTC. V is TRBV5-1 and J is TRBJ2-1, with D perhaps assigned TRBD1 or TRBD2 (6 bases each). Germline lookup yields CDR1 SGHRS and CDR2 YFSETQ. V lost 4 bases and J lost 6, with 20 bases in between. This CDR3 spans 16 amino acids.

This chain joins TRBV7-6 and TRBJ1-2; 9 bases align to TRBD1. The germline V gene encodes CDR1 SGHVS and CDR2 FNYEAQ. J was trimmed by 5 bases and V by 5 bases; bases with no gene match: 9. This CDR3 is built from 15 residues. The CDR3 sequence is CASSPIDRGRYGYTF. In DNA, the CDR3 is TGTGCCAGCAGCCCCATTGACAGGGGGAGGTATGGCTACACCTTC.

The rearrangement uses TRBV4-3 and TRBJ1-2; tentative D call: TRBD1 (6 bases). The CDR3 consists of 14 residues. Germline V lookup: CDR1 LGHNA, CDR2 YSLEER. The V gene lost 5 bases and the J gene lost 4 bases, with 14 bases spanning the gap. The CDR3, as DNA: TGCGCCAGCAGCTCCGCAGGGGTCAGCTATGGCTACACCTTC. This codes for CASSSAGVSYGYTF.

The V call is TRBV25-1, the J call TRBJ1-4; 7 bases are shared with TRBD1. The trim removed 2 bases at V and 8 bases at J, leaving 17 bases unmatched. Germline assignment: CDR1 MGHDK and CDR2 SYGVNS. This CDR3 has 18 residues. The DNA for the CDR3 is TGTGCCAGCAGTGAAGGATGGAGAACAGGGGAATTCAGGGAAAAACTGTTTTTT. Its protein product is CASSEGWRTGEFREKLFF. Combining the CDR3 with reference TRBV25-1 and TRBJ1-4 gives the whole variable domain EADIYQTPRYLVIGTGKKITLECSQTMGHDKMYWYQQDPGMELHLIHYSYGVNSTEKGDLSSESTVSRIRTEHFPLTLESARPSHTSQYLCASSEGWRTGEFREKLFFGSGTQLSVL.

The chain links TRBV11-2 to TRBJ2-1, with 7 bases matching TRBD2. The junction had 7 bases not matched to a gene; V was cut back by 4 bases and J by 10 bases. This CDR3 comprises 13 residues. Germline CDR1 and CDR2: SGHAT and FQNNGV. The DNA of the CDR3 is TGTGCCAGCAGCTCGTCCAACGGGGGGGAGCAGTTCTTC. Encoded protein: CASSSSNGGEQFF.

The chain couples TRBV2 to TRBJ2-1, with D perhaps matching TRBD2 (5 bases). The CDR3 runs to 15 residues. Trimming took off 3 bases at V and 0 bases at J, with 9 bases between the two ends. Germline assignment: CDR1 SNHLY and CDR2 FYNNEI. The CDR3 is CASSDFTSSYNEQFF. In DNA form, the CDR3 reads TGTGCCAGCAGTGATTTTACTAGCTCCTACAATGAGCAGTTCTTC.

With respect to this clone: The junction shows a germline mismatch at one end, possibly a read error. The same CDR3 also results from other DNA sequences found in this sample. The chain uses TRBV4-1 and TRBJ2-1, with D unclear. The germline CDR1 and CDR2 sequences are MGHRA and YSYEKL. The CDR3 sequence is 15 residues long. CDR3 DNA sequence: TGCGCCAGCAGCCAAGGGGGTTACCCCTATAATGAGCAGTTCTTC. Its translation is CASSQGGYPYNEQFF.

The chain couples TRBV11-2 to TRBJ2-5; weak D call: TRBD1 (6 bases). The CDR3 extends over 13 amino acids. Germline assignment: CDR1 SGHAT and CDR2 FQNNGV. V lost 3 bases, J lost 4 bases, and 9 bases lay in between. This CDR3 is CASSFGRGETQYF. CDR3 in DNA: TGTGCCAGCAGCTTTGGCAGGGGAGAGACCCAGTACTTC.

The genes are TRBV2 and TRBJ1-1, with D perhaps matching TRBD1 (5 bases). Germline loops: CDR1 SNHLY, CDR2 FYNNEI. With 2 bases removed from V and 5 bases from J, the gap between germline ends came to 12 bases. The CDR3 extends over 14 amino acids. The CDR3 DNA sequence: TGTGCCAGCAGTGAACAGGGCTTGGGGACTGAAGCTTTCTTT. Translation: CASSEQGLGTEAFF.

The V and J genes are TRBV9 and TRBJ2-1; D call uncertain. This CDR3 is 14 amino acids long. CDR1 and CDR2 from the germline V gene are SGDLS and YYNGEE. Trimming took 0 bases from V and 6 from J, leaving 10 bases between them. The CDR3 nucleotides read TGTGCCAGCAGCGTAGGTGGCGTCGGCAATGAGCAGTTCTTC. It encodes CASSVGGVGNEQFF.

Only a few counts were recorded for this clone. V gene TRBV16 combines with J gene TRBJ2-6; perhaps D is TRBD1 or TRBD2 (5 bases each). There are 19 residues in the CDR3. Germline V gene data show CDR1 as KGHSY and CDR2 as FQNENV. Trimming took 2 bases from V and 0 from J, leaving 17 bases between them. CDR3 loop: CASSQLGVGGLSGANVLTF. The CDR3 DNA is TGTGCCAGCAGCCAACTAGGGGTAGGAGGTCTCTCTGGGGCCAACGTCCTGACTTTC.